These 2 T cell receptor beta chains came from one sample sequenced in a study of vaccination effects on CD4 cells after COVID-19. Viral peptide pool expansion of antigen-specific CD4+ T cells preceded sequencing in the ViraFEST assay. Investigators separated out CD4+ T cells once approximately 9 days of culture had passed. No vaccinee had earlier SARS-CoV-2 infection, and nucleocapsid antibodies were negative. These receptors have no known antigen. Clones were sequenced by immunoSEQ multiplex PCR, and TCRdb holds only the in-frame ones, with some missing. The sample has roughly 65,000 clones, 70% to 80% seen once. The sequencing used CD4+ T cells from PBMCs cultured with HCoV-NL63 spike peptides, collected before COVID-19 vaccination. Receptors originate from a human donor who received a COVID-19 vaccine.

The chain couples TRBV18 to TRBJ2-7; a possible D gene is TRBD2 (6 bases). Germline loops: CDR1 KGHSH, CDR2 LQKENI. This CDR3 is 14 amino acids long. V dropped 2 bases and J dropped 7 bases, with 15 bases sitting between them. The CDR3 nucleotides read TGTGCCAGCTCACCAGACACTCTCCGGGGGGAGCAGTACGTC. Translating gives CASSPDTLRGEQYV.

This clone was found once. This chain connects TRBV5-1 to TRBJ1-1; TRBD1 matches at 7 bases. CDR1 is SGHRS and CDR2 is YFSETQ in the germline V gene. This CDR3 contains 13 residues. Losses at the gene ends were 5 bases for V and 4 bases for J; bases not matched to a gene: 5. This CDR3 reads CASRRDRVTEAFF. CDR3 DNA sequence: TGCGCCAGCAGACGAGACAGGGTCACTGAAGCTTTCTTT. Using reference TRBV5-1 and TRBJ1-1 for the parts outside the CDR3, the full variable domain is KAGVTQTPRYLIKTRGQQVTLSCSPISGHRSVSWYQQTPGQGLQFLFEYFSETQRNKGNFPGRFSGRQFSNSRSEMNVSTLELGDSALYLCASRRDRVTEAFFGQGTRLTVV.